The TCR beta chain described here comes from a study of regulatory T cells in long-lasting Graves disease. For this clonotype: Its antigen is unidentified. A much bigger clone sits one base away, suggesting this may be a read error.

The CDR3 runs to 17 residues. Germline V lookup: CDR1 SGHTA, CDR2 FQGTGA. J was trimmed by 7 bases and V by 5 bases; bases with no gene match: 16. The study, taken as a whole, reports: Persistent disease was associated with favored TRBV28 usage and with favored use of TRBJ1-2 and TRBJ2-5. TCR diversity was lower in persistent Graves' patients than in newly diagnosed ones.

Arm-PCR of CDR3 regions and iRepertoire HTBI primers were the basis on which TCR beta libraries were built. As processed by the authors: Some 60 TRBV and about 14 TRBJ segments were identified across samples. TCRdb independently ran MiXCR on the multiplex PCR reads; one entry per CDR3 protein. The V and J calls, along with clone size, are taken from TCRdb and not from the paper's own processing. Counted here are about half a million distinct CDR3 sequences, roughly 22% occurring once; the ten biggest clones make up less than 15%. Documented time point: persistent/refractory GD, antithyroid drugs over 5 years with positive TRAb. RNA extracted from PBMCs served as the sequencing template.

Sequencing was performed on peripheral blood mononuclear cells (PBMCs), taken when the disease was refractory, from a patient treated with antithyroid drugs. The source of this sequence is a female donor with Graves disease. This chain joins TRBV7-3 and TRBJ2-4; 8 bases are a match to TRBD2. The CDR3: CASSPRLTGGTGNIQYF. The CDR3 coding sequence is TGTGCCAGCAGCCCCCGACTAACGGGAGGGACGGGGAACATTCAGTACTTC.